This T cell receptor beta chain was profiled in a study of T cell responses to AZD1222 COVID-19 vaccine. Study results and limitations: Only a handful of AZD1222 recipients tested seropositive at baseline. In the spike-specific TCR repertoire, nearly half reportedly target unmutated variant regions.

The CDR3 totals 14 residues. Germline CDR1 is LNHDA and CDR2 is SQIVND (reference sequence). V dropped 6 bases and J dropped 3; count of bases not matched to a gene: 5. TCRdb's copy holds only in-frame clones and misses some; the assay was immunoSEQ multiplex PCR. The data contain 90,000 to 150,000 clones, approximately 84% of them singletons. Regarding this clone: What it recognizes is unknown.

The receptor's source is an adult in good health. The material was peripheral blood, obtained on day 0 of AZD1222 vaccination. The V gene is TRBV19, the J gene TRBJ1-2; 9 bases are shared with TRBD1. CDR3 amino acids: CASSAGDRDYGYTF. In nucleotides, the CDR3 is TGTGCCAGTAGCGCCGGGGACAGGGACTATGGCTACACCTTC. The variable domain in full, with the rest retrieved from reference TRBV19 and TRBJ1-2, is DGGITQSPKYLFRKEGQNVTLSCEQNLNHDAMYWYRQDPGQGLRLIYYSQIVNDFQKGDIAEGYSVSREKKESFPLTVTSAQKNPTAFYLCASSAGDRDYGYTFGSGTRLTVV.